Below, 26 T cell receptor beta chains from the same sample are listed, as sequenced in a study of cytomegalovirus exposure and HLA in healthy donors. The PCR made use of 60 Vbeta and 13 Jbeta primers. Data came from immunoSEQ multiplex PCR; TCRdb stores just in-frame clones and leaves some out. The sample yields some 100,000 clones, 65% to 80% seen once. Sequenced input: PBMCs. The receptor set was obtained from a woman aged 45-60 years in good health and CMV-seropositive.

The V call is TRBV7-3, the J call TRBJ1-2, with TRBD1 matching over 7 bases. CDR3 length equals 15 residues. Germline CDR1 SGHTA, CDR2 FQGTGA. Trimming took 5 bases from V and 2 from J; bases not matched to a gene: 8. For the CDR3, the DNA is TGTGCCAGCAGCCCTGGGACAGATACGAACTATGGCTACACCTTC. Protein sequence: CASSPGTDTNYGYTF.

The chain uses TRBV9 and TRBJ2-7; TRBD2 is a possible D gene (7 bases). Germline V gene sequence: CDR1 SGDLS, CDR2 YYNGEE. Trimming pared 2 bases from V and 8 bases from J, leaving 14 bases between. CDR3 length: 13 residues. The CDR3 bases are TGTGCCAGCAGCGTGGGCGGGGGCATCAAGCAGTACTTC. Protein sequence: CASSVGGGIKQYF.

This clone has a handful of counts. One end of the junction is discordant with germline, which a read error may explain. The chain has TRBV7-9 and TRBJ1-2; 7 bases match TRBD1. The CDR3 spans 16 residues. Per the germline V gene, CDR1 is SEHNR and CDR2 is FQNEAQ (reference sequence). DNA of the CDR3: TGTTCCAGCAGCTCCTCCGACAGGGCGCTACTCTATGGCTACACCTTC. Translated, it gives CSSSSSDRALLYGYTF.

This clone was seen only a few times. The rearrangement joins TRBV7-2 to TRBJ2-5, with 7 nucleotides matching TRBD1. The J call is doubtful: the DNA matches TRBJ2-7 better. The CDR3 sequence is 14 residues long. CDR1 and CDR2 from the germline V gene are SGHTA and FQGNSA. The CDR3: CASKRGTATYEQYF. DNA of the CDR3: TGTGCCAGCAAACGTGGGACAGCTACTTACGAGCAGTACTTC.

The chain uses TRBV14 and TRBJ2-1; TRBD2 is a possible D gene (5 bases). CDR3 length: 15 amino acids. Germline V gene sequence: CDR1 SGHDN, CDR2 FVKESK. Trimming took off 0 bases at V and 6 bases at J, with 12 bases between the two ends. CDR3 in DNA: TGTGCCAGCAGCCAAGATTGGGCTAGCCGCAATGAGCAGTTCTTC. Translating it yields CASSQDWASRNEQFF.

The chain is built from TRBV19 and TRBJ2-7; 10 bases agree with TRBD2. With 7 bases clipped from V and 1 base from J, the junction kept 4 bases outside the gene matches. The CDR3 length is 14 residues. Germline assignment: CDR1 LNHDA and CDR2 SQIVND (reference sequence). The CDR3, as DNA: TGTGCCAGTACCTCGACTAGCGGGTCCTACGAGCAGTACTTC. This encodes CASTSTSGSYEQYF.

The DNA of the CDR3 is TGTGCCACCAGCACCCTAGCGGGAGGGATTTACGAGCAGTACTTC. The encoded protein is CATSTLAGGIYEQYF. The chain couples TRBV15 to TRBJ2-7; 12 bases are a match to TRBD2. Trimming removed 4 bases from V and 4 bases from J; junction bases left unmatched: 5. This CDR3 is 15 amino acids long. The germline gives CDR1 LNHNV, CDR2 YYDKDF (reference sequence).

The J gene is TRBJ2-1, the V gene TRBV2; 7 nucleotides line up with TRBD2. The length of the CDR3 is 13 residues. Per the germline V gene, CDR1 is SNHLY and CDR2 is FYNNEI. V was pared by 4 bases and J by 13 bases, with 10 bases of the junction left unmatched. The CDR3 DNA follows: TGTGCCAGCAGTGTTCTCCAGCGGGGTATCCAGTTCTTC. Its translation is CASSVLQRGIQFF.

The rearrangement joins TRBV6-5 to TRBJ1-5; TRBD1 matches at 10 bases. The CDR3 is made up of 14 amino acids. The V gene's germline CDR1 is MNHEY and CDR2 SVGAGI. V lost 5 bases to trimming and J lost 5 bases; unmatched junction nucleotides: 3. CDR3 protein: CASSDRGRDQPQHF. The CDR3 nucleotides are TGTGCCAGCAGTGACAGGGGGCGAGATCAGCCCCAGCATTTT.

CDR3 region: CASSSLRVTYNSPLHF. DNA of the CDR3: TGTGCCAGCAGTTCCCTGCGGGTCACCTATAATTCACCCCTCCACTTT. This chain links TRBV27 with TRBJ1-6; D remains ambiguous. CDR3 length: 16 residues. Trimming removed 4 bases from V and 2 bases from J, with 12 bases in between. The germline CDR1 and CDR2 sequences are MNHEY and SMNVEV (reference sequence).

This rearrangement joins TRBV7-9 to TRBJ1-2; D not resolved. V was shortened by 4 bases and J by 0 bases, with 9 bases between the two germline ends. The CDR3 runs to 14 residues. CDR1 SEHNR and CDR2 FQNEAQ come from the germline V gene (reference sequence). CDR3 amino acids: CASSYDTSNYGYTF. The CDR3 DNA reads TGTGCCAGCAGCTACGACACCTCTAACTATGGCTACACCTTC.

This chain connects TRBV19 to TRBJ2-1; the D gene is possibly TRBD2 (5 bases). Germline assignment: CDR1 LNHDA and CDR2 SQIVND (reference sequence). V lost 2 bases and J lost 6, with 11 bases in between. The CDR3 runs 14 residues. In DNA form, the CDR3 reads TGTGCCAGTAGTATAATGTCGGCGGGCAATGAGCAGTTCTTC. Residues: CASSIMSAGNEQFF.

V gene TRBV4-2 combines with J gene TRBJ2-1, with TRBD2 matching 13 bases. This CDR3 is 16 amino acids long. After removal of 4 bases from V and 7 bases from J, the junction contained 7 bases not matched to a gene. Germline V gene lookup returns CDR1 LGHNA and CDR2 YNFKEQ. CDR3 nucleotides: TGTGCCAGCAGCCCCAGGACTAGCGGGAGTTATAATGAGCAGTTCTTC. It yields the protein CASSPRTSGSYNEQFF.

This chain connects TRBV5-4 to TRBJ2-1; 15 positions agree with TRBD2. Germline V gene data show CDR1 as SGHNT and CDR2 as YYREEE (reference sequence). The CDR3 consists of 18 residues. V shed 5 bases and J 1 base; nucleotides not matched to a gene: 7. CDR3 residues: CASRYGLAGGISYNEQFF. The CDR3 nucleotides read TGTGCCAGCAGGTACGGACTAGCGGGGGGGATTTCCTACAATGAGCAGTTCTTC.

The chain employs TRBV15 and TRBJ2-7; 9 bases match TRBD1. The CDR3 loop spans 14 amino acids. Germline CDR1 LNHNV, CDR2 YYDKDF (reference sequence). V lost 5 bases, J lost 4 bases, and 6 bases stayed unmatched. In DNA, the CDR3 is TGTGCCACCAGCGGACAGGGGAACTCGTACGAGCAGTACTTC. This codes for CATSGQGNSYEQYF.

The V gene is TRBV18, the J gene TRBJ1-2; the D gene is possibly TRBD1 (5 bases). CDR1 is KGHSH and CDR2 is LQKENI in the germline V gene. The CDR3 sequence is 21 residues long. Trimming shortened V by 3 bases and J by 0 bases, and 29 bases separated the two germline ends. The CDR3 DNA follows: TGTGCCAGCTCACCCCCGGGAGGGAGGCAGGGTCAGGACTTCGCTAACTATGGCTACACCTTC. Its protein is CASSPPGGRQGQDFANYGYTF.

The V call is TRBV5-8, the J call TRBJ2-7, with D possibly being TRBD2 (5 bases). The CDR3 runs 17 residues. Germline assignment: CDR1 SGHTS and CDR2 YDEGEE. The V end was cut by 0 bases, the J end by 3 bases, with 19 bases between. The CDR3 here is CASSLGVVGINRYEQYF. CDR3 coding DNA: TGTGCCAGCAGCTTGGGGGTAGTCGGGATAAACCGCTACGAGCAGTACTTC. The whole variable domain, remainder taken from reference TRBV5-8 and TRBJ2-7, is EAGVTQSPTHLIKTRGQQATLRCSPISGHTSVYWYQQALGLGLQFLLWYDEGEERNRGNFPPRFSGRQFPNYSSELNVNALELEDSALYLCASSLGVVGINRYEQYFGPGTRLTVT.

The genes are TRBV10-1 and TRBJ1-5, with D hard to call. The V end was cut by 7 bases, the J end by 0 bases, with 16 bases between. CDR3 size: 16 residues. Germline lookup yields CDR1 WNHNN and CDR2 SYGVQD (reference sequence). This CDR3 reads CASITTVVLSNQPQHF. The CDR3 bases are TGCGCCAGCATCACAACAGTAGTTCTTAGCAATCAGCCCCAGCATTTT.

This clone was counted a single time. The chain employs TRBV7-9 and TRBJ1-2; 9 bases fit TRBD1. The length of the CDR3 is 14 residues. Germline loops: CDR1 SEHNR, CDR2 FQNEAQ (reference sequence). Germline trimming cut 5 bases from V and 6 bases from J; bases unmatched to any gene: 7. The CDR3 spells CASSHGTGKDGYTF. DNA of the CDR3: TGTGCCAGCAGCCACGGGACAGGGAAAGATGGCTACACCTTC.

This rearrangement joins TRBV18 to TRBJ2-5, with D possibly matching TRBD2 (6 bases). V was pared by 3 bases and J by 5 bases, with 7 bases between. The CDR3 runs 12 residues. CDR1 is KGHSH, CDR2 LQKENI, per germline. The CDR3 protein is CASSPGRETQYF. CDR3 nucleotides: TGTGCCAGCTCACCGGGGAGGGAGACCCAGTACTTC.

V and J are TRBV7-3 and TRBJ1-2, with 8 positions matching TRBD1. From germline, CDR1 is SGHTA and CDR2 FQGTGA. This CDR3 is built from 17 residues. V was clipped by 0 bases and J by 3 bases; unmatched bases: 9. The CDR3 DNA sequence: TGTGCCAGCAGCTTAACCCCAGGACAGGGCCTAGACTATGGCTACACCTTC. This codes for CASSLTPGQGLDYGYTF.

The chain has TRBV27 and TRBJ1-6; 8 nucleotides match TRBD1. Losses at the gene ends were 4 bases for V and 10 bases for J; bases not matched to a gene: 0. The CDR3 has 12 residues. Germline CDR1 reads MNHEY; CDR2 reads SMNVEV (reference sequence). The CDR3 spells CASSSGGSPLHF. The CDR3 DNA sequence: TGTGCCAGCAGTTCAGGGGGCTCACCCCTCCACTTT.

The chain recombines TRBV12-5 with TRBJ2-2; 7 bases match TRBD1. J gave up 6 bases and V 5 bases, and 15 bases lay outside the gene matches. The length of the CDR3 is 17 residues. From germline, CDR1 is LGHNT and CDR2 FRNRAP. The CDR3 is CASGPLTIDRVSGELFF. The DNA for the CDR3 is TGTGCTAGTGGTCCCCTGACCATTGACAGGGTGTCCGGGGAGCTGTTTTTT.

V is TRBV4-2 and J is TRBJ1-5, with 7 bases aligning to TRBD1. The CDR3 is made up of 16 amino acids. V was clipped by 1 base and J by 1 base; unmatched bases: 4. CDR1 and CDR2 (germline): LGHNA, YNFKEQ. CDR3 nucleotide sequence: TGTGCCAGCAGCCAAGGACAGGGTGGAAGCAATCAGCCCCAGCATTTT. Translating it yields CASSQGQGGSNQPQHF.

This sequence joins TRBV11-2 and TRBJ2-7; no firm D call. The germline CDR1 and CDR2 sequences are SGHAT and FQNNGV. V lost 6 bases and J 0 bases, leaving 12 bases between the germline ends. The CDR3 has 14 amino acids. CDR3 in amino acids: CASSDRRSSYEQYF. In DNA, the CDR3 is TGTGCCAGCAGTGATAGGCGGAGCTCCTACGAGCAGTACTTC.

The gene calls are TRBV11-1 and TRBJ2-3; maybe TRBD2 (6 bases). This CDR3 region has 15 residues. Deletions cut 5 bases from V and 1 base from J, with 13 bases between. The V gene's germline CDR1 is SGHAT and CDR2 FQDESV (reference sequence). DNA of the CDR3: TGTGCCAGCAGCCCATTAGGGACTCGCACAGATACGCAGTATTTT. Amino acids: CASSPLGTRTDTQYF.